This TCR beta chain was recorded in a study of early T cells in non-severe SARS-CoV-2 infection. Study at large: Sequenced material consisted of bulk RNA (from unsorted whole blood), and chains were unpaired.

CDR3 length: 15 amino acids. The germline V and J ends were trimmed by 6 bases and 0 bases, with 12 bases remaining between them. Study-level points and caveats: Anti-spike CD8 specificities were favored by VDJdb matching, whose results missed private and CD4 specificities.

As concerns this clonotype: Its cognate antigen is unknown.

Individual cDNA molecules were tagged with unique molecular identifiers. TCRdb redid the calling of the 5' RACE reads with MiXCR, one entry per CDR3 protein. The data show fewer than 40,000 distinct CDR3 sequences, roughly 6% seen once. The source material was whole blood. This TCR derives from an adult who was a healthcare worker with PCR-confirmed SARS-CoV-2 infection or an uninfected control (not recorded which). The chain uses TRBV12-3 or TRBV12-4 and TRBJ2-1, with a tentative D call TRBD2 (5 bases). The CDR3 spells CASSLTGSSYNEQFF. The CDR3 nucleotides are TGTGCCAGCAGCCTGACGGGGAGCTCCTACAATGAGCAGTTCTTC.